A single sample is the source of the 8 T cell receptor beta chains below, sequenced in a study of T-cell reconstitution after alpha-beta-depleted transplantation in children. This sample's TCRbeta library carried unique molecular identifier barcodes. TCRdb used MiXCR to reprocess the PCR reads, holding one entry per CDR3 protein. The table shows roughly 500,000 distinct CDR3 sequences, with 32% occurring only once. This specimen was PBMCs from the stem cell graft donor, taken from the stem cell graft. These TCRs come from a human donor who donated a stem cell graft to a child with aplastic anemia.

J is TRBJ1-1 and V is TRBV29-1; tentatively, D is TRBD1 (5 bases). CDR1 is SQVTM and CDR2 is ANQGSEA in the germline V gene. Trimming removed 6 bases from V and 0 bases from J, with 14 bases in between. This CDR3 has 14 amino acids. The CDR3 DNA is TGCAGCGTCGAGACCGACAGAATGAACACTGAAGCTTTCTTT. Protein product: CSVETDRMNTEAFF.

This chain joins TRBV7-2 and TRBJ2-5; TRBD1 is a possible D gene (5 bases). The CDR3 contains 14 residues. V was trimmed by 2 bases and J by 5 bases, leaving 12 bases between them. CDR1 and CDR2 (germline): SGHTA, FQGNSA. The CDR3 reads CASSLRRGYETQYF. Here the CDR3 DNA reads TGTGCCAGCAGCTTAAGAAGGGGATACGAGACCCAGTACTTC.

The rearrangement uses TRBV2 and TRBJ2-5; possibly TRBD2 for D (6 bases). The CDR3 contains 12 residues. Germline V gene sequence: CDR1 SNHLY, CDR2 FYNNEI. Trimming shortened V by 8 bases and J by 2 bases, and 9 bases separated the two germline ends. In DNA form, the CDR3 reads TGTGCCAGCGGGCGGGAACAAGAGACCCAGTACTTC. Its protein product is CASGREQETQYF.

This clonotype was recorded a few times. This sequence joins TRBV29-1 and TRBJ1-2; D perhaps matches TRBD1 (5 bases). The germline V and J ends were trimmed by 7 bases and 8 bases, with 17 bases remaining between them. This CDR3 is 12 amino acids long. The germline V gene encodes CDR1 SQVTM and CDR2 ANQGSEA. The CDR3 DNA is TGCAGCGCCGCTCAGGGTAGCCTGGGCTACACCTTC. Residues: CSAAQGSLGYTF.

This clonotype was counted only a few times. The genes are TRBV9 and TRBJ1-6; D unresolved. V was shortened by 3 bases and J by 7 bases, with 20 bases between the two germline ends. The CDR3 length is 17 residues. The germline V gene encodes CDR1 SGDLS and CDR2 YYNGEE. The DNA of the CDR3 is TGTGCCAGCAGCGGAGACTCAGGAGTAGGGTCGAATTCACCCCTCCACTTT. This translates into CASSGDSGVGSNSPLHF.

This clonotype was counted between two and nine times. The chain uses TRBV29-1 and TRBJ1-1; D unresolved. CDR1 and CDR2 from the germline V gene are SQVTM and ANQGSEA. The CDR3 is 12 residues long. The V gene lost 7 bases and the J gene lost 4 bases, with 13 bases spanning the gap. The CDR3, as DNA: TGCAGCGCGTCATATATCACCACTGAAGCTTTCTTT. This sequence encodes CSASYITTEAFF.

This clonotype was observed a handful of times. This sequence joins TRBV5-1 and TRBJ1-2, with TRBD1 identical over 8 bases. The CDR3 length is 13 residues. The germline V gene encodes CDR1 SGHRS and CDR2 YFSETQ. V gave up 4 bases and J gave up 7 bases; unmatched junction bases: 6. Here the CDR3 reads CASSTGQGGGYTF. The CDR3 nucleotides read TGCGCCAGCAGCACCGGACAGGGTGGTGGCTACACCTTC.

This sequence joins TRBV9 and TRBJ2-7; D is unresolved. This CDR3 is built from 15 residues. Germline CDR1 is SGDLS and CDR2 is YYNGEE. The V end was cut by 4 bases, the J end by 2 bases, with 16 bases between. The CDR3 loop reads CASSPEPHRTYEQYF. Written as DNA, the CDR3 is TGTGCCAGCAGCCCCGAACCACATAGGACCTACGAGCAGTACTTC.